The 2 T cell receptor beta chains given below trace back to one sample, sequenced in a study of blood T cells in healthy people across ages. With a J-beta primer mix and a sample-barcoded 5' primer, a second PCR ran about 6 to 11 cycles. TCRdb re-called the 5' RACE reads through MiXCR, storing one row per CDR3 protein. Of about 1.6 million distinct CDR3 sequences listed, roughly a third are singletons. The sequenced sample was blood. These receptors were collected from a woman in her twenties or thirties in good health.

This clonotype occurred a few times. The chain employs TRBV4-1 and TRBJ2-7; 10 nucleotides agree with TRBD1. The CDR3 covers 15 residues. V trimming: 4 bases; J trimming: 2 bases; junction bases outside the gene matches: 5. Germline CDR1 MGHRA, CDR2 YSYEKL. The CDR3 coding sequence is TGCGCCAGCAGCCGAGAAGGGACAGGGGCCTACGAGCAGTACTTC. Amino acid sequence: CASSREGTGAYEQYF.

The rearrangement uses TRBV20-1 and TRBJ2-7, with 12 bases that match TRBD2. J gave up 4 bases and V 3 bases, and 7 bases lay outside the gene matches. Germline V gene data show CDR1 as DFQATT and CDR2 as SNEGSKA (reference sequence). This CDR3 comprises 15 residues. For the CDR3, the DNA is TGCAGTGCTAGGGCCCCTAGCGGGGGGGGGTACGAGCAGTACTTC. It translates to CSARAPSGGGYEQYF.